The present TCR beta chain was sequenced within a study of blood T cell repertoires in COVID-19. Generated by immunoSEQ multiplex PCR, the TCRdb table keeps only in-frame clones and is missing some. The sample lists approximately 330,000 clones; about 86% were seen once. The germline V gene encodes CDR1 SEHNR and CDR2 FQNEAQ (reference sequence). V dropped 1 base and J dropped 10 bases, with 17 bases sitting between them. The CDR3 length is 15 residues. The origin of this receptor is a woman in her thirties or forties with acute COVID-19. Sequenced material: PBMCs or T cells enriched from blood (not recorded which). V is TRBV7-9 and J is TRBJ1-5; D remains ambiguous. CDR3 in DNA: TGTGCCAGCAGCTTAGACGGGTCCTCTGGATTACCCCAGCATTTT. Residues: CASSLDGSSGLPQHF.